The T cell receptor (beta chain) described here comes from a study of Ad26.COV2.S vaccination and SARS-CoV-2 variants. Overall study context: A COV1001 Ad26.COV2.S trial-arm participant provided the sample. By the intramuscular route, Ad26.COV2.S was given once, or twice 56 days apart. Findings of the study overall: Reports say spike-specific CD8+ and CD4+ T cell responses covered substantial breadth after vaccination.

Germline V gene sequence: CDR1 SGHNT, CDR2 YYREEE (reference sequence). The V segment lost 4 bases and the J segment 6 bases; nucleotides outside the gene matches: 7. The CDR3 is made up of 13 amino acids. TCRdb's table, derived via immunoSEQ multiplex PCR, lists solely in-frame clones and lacks some. There are about 400,000 clones in the sample; 70% to 90% occur only once, and approximately 1.9% lies in the top ten. Details on this clone: Its antigen is not known.

This sample's treatment: roughly 18 received Ad26.COV2.S at low or high dose, single or two shots; 5 received placebo; per-sample allocation not given. Collection of samples fell on day 63 after the first vaccine or placebo injection. The V and J genes are TRBV5-4 and TRBJ2-7; 7 nucleotides align to TRBD1. Sequencing was performed on peripheral blood, taken in a trial of Ad26.COV2.S vaccine versus placebo. The source is a person aged 18-60 years who received the Ad26.COV2.S COVID-19 vaccine or a placebo. The CDR3 sequence is CASSTGTAFEQYF. DNA for the CDR3: TGTGCCAGCAGCACTGGGACAGCCTTCGAGCAGTACTTC.